This TCR beta chain was captured in a study of T-cell reconstitution after alpha-beta-depleted transplantation in children. Study outcomes and limitations: Reported findings indicate that, about two months after transplant, alpha-beta T cells came from several hundred expanded clones, which were derived from non-depleted graft cells. A year post-transplant, T-cell counts and diversity derived mostly from newly produced T cells.

The TCRbeta library incorporated unique molecular identifiers. TCRdb fed the PCR reads into MiXCR, producing one record per CDR3 protein. This repertoire shows 530,000 or so distinct CDR3 sequences, around 27% found once; its top ten account for just over 35%. V was clipped by 3 bases and J by 2 bases, with 12 bases between them. The CDR3 has 15 residues. Germline V gives CDR1 MNHEY, CDR2 SMNVEV (reference sequence). About this clonotype itself: Its antigen is unknown.

Sequencing used PBMCs, obtained before TCRalphabeta/CD19-depleted stem cell transplant. This TCR derives from a boy less than two years old with Wiskott-Aldrich syndrome, due to receive a stem cell transplant. The chain uses TRBV27 and TRBJ2-3, with D maybe TRBD1 (5 bases). The CDR3 coding sequence is TGTGCCAGCAGTTTGCAGGGTCCGTACACAGATACGCAGTATTTT. Residues: CASSLQGPYTDTQYF.